Listed below are T cell receptor beta chains from one sample, sequenced in a study of human T cells and chemical hapten exposure. TCRdb re-called the RACE reads with MiXCR, one entry per CDR3 protein. The sample records over 300,000 distinct CDR3 sequences, more than 4.5% being singletons. The specimen comprised whole blood, sampled in connection with sensitization to the hapten diphenylcyclopropenone (DPC). All receptors derive from a woman aged 45-65 years with alopecia areata. Some clones in this sample may be carry-over from other donors' samples. Both conserved end residues are part of each CDR3. Some rows mark clone size as missing; the rest say once, few, many or name a class of expanded clone.

V	J	size	CDR3
TRBV29-1	TRBJ2-5	many	CSASDRAETQYF
TRBV11-2	TRBJ2-5	-	CASSLGQARVTQYF
TRBV7-2	TRBJ2-7	few	CASSLGAASYEQYF
TRBV2	TRBJ2-7	few	CASKPGSSEQYF
TRBV28	TRBJ2-2	-	CASSPIPGTGELFF
TRBV20-1	TRBJ1-1	-	CSASSPGRTEAFF
TRBV3-1	TRBJ2-3	few	CASSPPLYTDTQYF
TRBV12-3/TRBV12-4	TRBJ2-5	few	CASTLRGIQETQYF
TRBV9	TRBJ2-3	many	CASSPRTSGGADTQYF
TRBV5-1	TRBJ1-1	many	CASSLAPGETEAFF
TRBV6-2/TRBV6-3	TRBJ1-1	many	CASILEEGTEAFF
TRBV4-3	TRBJ1-4	-	CASSPDSRGEKLFF
TRBV20-1	TRBJ1-5	many	CSAKPQGASDQPQHF
TRBV11-2	TRBJ2-1	many	CASSSRVSGGNEQFF
TRBV2	TRBJ1-6	-	CASSEEGSDNSPLHF
TRBV6-2/TRBV6-3	TRBJ1-1	-	CASRTTASTEAFF
TRBV5-1	TRBJ2-6	many	CASSSNPSGTGANVLTF
TRBV7-2	TRBJ2-7	many	CASSREAGQRYEQYF
TRBV12-5	TRBJ2-3	-	CASGYRGTDTQYF
TRBV6-2/TRBV6-3	TRBJ1-5	many	CASSLTDSTYQPQHF
TRBV7-9	TRBJ2-5	many	CASSLEIGDAPTQYF
TRBV6-5	TRBJ2-7	many	CASSYDSRGLYEQYF
TRBV9	TRBJ2-2	-	CASSGRASGVDTGELFF
TRBV20-1	TRBJ1-1	few	CSARDRTEAFF
TRBV4-2	TRBJ2-5	many	CASSQEGVTDQETQYF
TRBV29-1	TRBJ2-7	-	CSVEDFGSRNF
TRBV21-1	TRBJ2-1	many	CASSTLTDGDNEQFF
TRBV20-1	TRBJ2-5	many	CSASGAEDSQETQYF
TRBV5-1	TRBJ1-1	many	CASSFAGQGEAFF
TRBV28	TRBJ2-1	few	CATRPSSYNEQFF
TRBV6-2/TRBV6-3	TRBJ2-3	-	CASSSQKLAGSPDTQYF
TRBV6-5	TRBJ1-1	many	CASAEGSTEAFF
TRBV6-6	TRBJ2-7	many	CASSTPRGYEQYF
TRBV4-1	TRBJ1-5	few	CASSQVTGARPQHF
TRBV30	TRBJ2-5	few	CAWRQTSAVTQYF